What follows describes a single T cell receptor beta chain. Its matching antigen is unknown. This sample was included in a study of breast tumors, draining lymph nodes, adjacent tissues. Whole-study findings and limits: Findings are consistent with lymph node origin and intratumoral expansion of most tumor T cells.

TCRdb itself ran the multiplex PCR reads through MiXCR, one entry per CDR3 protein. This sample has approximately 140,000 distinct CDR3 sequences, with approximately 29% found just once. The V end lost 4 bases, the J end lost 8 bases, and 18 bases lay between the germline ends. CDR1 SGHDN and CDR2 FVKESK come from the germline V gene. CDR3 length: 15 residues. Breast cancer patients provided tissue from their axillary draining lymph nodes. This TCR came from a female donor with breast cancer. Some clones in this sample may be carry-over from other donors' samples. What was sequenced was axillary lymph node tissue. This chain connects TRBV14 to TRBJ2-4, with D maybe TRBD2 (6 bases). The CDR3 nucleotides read TGTGCCAGCAGCCGCCCCGGGACTCACCGGGACATTCAGTACTTC. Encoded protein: CASSRPGTHRDIQYF.